This TCR beta chain was recovered during a study of blood T cells in healthy people across ages. V lost 8 bases to trimming and J lost 7 bases; unmatched junction nucleotides: 9. CDR1 GTSNPN and CDR2 SVGIG come from the germline V gene (reference sequence). CDR3 length: 12 amino acids. Findings and limits, study-wide: Strong correlation was found linking TCR beta diversity to naive T cell percentage. Considered underestimates were the diversity estimates obtained from one million T cells.

Remarks on this clonotype: Its antigen is not identified.

A sample-barcoded 5' primer and a J-beta primer mix were used in a second PCR of roughly 7 to 11 cycles. Sequencing yielded, for each sample, at least 2.5 million paired-end reads carrying CDR3. TCRdb processed the 5' RACE reads anew with MiXCR; each CDR3 protein has one entry. The sample comprises 1.5 million to 2 million distinct CDR3 sequences, approximately 30% of which are singletons, and 7.7% rests with the top ten. The clonotype originates from a woman aged 30 to 39 in good health. The specimen sequenced was blood. The chain recombines TRBV30 with TRBJ1-1; 8 positions match TRBD1. DNA for the CDR3: TGTGCCGGGGGCAGGGGGCGCGTTGAAGCTTTCTTT. Its protein is CAGGRGRVEAFF.